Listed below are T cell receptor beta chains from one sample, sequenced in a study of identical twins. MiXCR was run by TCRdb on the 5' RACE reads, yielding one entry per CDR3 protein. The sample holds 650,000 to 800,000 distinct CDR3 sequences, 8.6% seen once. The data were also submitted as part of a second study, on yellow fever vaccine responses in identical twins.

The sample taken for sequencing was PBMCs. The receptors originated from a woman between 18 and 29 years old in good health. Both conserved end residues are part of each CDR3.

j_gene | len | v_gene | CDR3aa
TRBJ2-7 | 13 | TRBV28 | CASTTGPFYEQYF
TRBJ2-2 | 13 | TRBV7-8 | CASSPRGRGELFF
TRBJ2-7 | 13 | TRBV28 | CASSPGPGRPQYF
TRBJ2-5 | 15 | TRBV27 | CASSPYGTAGETQYF
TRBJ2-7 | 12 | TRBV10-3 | CATGTATYEQYF
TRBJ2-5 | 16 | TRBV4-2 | CASSQAGGGSGETQYF
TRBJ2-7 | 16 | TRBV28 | CASSLLGTPSSYEQYF
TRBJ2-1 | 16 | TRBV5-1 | CASSLAGGGAYNEQFF
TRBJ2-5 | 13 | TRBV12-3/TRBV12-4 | CASSFSGSETQYF
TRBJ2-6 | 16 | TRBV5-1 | CASSFDPGSGANVLTF
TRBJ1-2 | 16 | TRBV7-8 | CASSLRTATSNYGYTF
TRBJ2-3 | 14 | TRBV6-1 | CASSRLQLTDTQYF